Listed here are 25 T cell receptor beta chains from one sample, sequenced in a study of blood T cells in healthy people across ages. The use of a sample-barcoded 5' primer and a J-beta primer mix characterized a second PCR of 7 to 11 cycles. TCRdb re-called the 5' RACE reads with MiXCR, one entry per CDR3 protein. The data contain more than 650,000 distinct CDR3 sequences, roughly 50% of them singletons. Material: blood. The receptors were sampled from an elderly man in good health.

This chain links TRBV7-2 with TRBJ1-5, with D possibly matching TRBD1 (6 bases). Trimming stripped 6 bases from V and 1 base from J, with 16 bases between. The CDR3 covers 16 residues. Germline lookup yields CDR1 SGHTA and CDR2 FQGNSA. The DNA for the CDR3 is TGTGCCAGCAGTCCCAAGGGGGTCGTGAGCAATCAGCCCCAGCATTTT. Translation gives CASSPKGVVSNQPQHF.

The chain's CDR3 is CASSFRWGDEQYF. The CDR3 nucleotides read TGTGCCAGCAGCTTTCGTTGGGGGGACGAGCAGTACTTC. V and J are TRBV7-3 and TRBJ2-7; TRBD2 might be the D (6 bases). The length of the CDR3 is 13 residues. The germline V gene encodes CDR1 SGHTA and CDR2 FQGTGA. The V end was cut by 3 bases, the J end by 5 bases, with 11 bases between.

J is TRBJ1-1 and V is TRBV7-2, with D unresolved. Germline-derived CDR1 and CDR2 are SGHTA and FQGNSA. The CDR3 is 12 amino acids. The germline V and J ends were trimmed by 6 bases and 9 bases, with 14 bases remaining between them. The CDR3 sequence is CASSPYSRQAFF. In DNA form, the CDR3 reads TGTGCCAGCAGTCCTTACTCGAGGCAAGCTTTCTTT.

The V gene is TRBV5-5, the J gene TRBJ2-7, with a tentative D call TRBD1 (6 bases). Germline V gene lookup returns CDR1 SGHKS and CDR2 YYEKEE (reference sequence). The CDR3 sequence is 17 residues long. The V end lost 4 bases, the J end lost 2 bases, and 22 bases lay between the germline ends. The CDR3 loop is CASSLTSSGTLTYEQYF. CDR3 DNA: TGTGCCAGCAGCCTCACATCCTCCGGGACATTAACCTACGAGCAGTACTTC.

This chain joins TRBV7-6 and TRBJ2-1; 7 nucleotides line up with TRBD2. J gave up 9 bases and V 1 base, and 9 bases lay outside the gene matches. The CDR3 runs 15 residues. Germline V gives CDR1 SGHVS, CDR2 FNYEAQ. The CDR3 DNA sequence: TGTGCCAGCAGCTTAGTGGTCGCGGGAGTCAGTGAGCAGTTCTTC. Its protein product is CASSLVVAGVSEQFF.

V is TRBV20-1 and J is TRBJ1-5, with D possibly matching TRBD1 (5 bases). There are 15 residues in the CDR3. Trimming took 0 bases from V and 6 from J, leaving 15 bases between them. In germline, CDR1 is DFQATT, CDR2 SNEGSKA (reference sequence). CDR3 region: CSARDGAGRGQPQHF. The CDR3 nucleotides read TGCAGTGCTAGAGATGGGGCAGGGCGAGGTCAGCCCCAGCATTTT.

This chain connects TRBV2 to TRBJ2-1, with 9 bases aligning to TRBD1. V lost 9 bases to trimming and J lost 6 bases; unmatched junction nucleotides: 6. Germline-derived CDR1 and CDR2 are SNHLY and FYNNEI. There are 13 residues in the CDR3. The CDR3 DNA reads as TGTGCCAGTACACCGGGACAGGGCAATGAGCAGTTCTTC. Translating it yields CASTPGQGNEQFF.

This clonotype was seen only a few times. V is TRBV7-8 and J is TRBJ2-7; 7 nucleotides line up with TRBD2. The CDR3 runs to 13 residues. The germline CDR1 and CDR2 sequences are SGHVS and FQNEAQ. After removal of 5 bases from V and 3 bases from J, the junction contained 4 bases not matched to a gene. The CDR3 sequence is CASSTRTSYEQYF. In DNA form, the CDR3 reads TGTGCCAGCAGCACCAGGACTAGCTACGAGCAGTACTTC.

The rearrangement joins TRBV20-1 to TRBJ2-4; 15 nucleotides align to TRBD2. The better agreement between TRBJ2-5 and the DNA end casts doubt on the J call. This CDR3 has 14 residues. CDR1 is DFQATT, CDR2 SNEGSKA, per germline (reference sequence). Here the CDR3 reads CSAPGTSGGETQYF. CDR3 coding DNA: TGCAGTGCTCCCGGGACTAGCGGGGGGGAGACCCAGTACTTC.

This clonotype was counted a few times. The chain recombines TRBV7-2 with TRBJ2-3; no clear D gene. The CDR3 runs 14 residues. V was clipped by 5 bases and J by 14 bases, with 23 bases between them. CDR1 and CDR2 (germline): SGHTA, FQGNSA. The CDR3 region has the DNA TGTGCCAGCAGCCCATCTCCGGGTCTCAGATACGCGTATTTT. Translation gives CASSPSPGLRYAYF.

The chain recombines TRBV27 with TRBJ2-3; D may be TRBD1 (5 bases). Germline V CDR1 and CDR2: MNHEY, SMNVEV (reference sequence). Deletions cut 0 bases from V and 4 bases from J, with 11 bases between. The CDR3 extends over 15 amino acids. The CDR3 DNA reads TGTGCCAGCAGTTTATCGGCAGGGCCCGCAGATACGCAGTATTTT. This codes for CASSLSAGPADTQYF.

This chain uses TRBV29-1 with TRBJ2-3; a possible D gene is TRBD2 (6 bases). Germline V gives CDR1 SQVTM, CDR2 ANQGSEA. The V gene lost 4 bases and the J gene lost 0 bases, with 11 bases spanning the gap. The CDR3 loop spans 14 amino acids. CDR3 nucleotides: TGCAGCGTTGGCCGCGGGATCAGCACAGATACGCAGTATTTT. Amino acid sequence: CSVGRGISTDTQYF.

The rearrangement joins TRBV7-9 to TRBJ2-1; TRBD2 might be the D (6 bases). CDR1 is SEHNR, CDR2 FQNEAQ, per germline (reference sequence). With 5 bases removed from V and 5 bases from J, the gap between germline ends came to 19 bases. The CDR3 runs 16 residues. CDR3 in DNA: TGTGCCAGCAGCCCAGACTACGGGAGTCCCAACAATGAGCAGTTCTTC. Translating gives CASSPDYGSPNNEQFF.

A few counts support this clonotype. The chain couples TRBV10-3 to TRBJ2-1; D unresolved. This CDR3 region has 13 residues. Germline loops: CDR1 ENHRY, CDR2 SYGVKD. Trimming removed 4 bases from V and 10 bases from J, with 14 bases in between. This chain's CDR3 is CAISGPPSREQFF. For the CDR3, the DNA is TGTGCCATCAGTGGACCGCCCAGTAGGGAGCAGTTCTTC.

V gene TRBV5-6 combines with J gene TRBJ2-1; D ambiguous. The V gene lost 6 bases and the J gene lost 7 bases, with 14 bases spanning the gap. Per germline, CDR1 SGHDT and CDR2 YYEEEE. The CDR3 totals 13 residues. In DNA, the CDR3 is TGTGCCAGCACCGACCTGGGTGGGAATGAGCAGTTCTTC. Its protein product is CASTDLGGNEQFF.

This chain joins TRBV6-2 or TRBV6-3 and TRBJ2-3; 11 nucleotides line up with TRBD2. This CDR3 is built from 15 residues. The germline V gene has CDR1 MNHEY and CDR2 SVGEGT. The V and J ends lost 6 bases and 5 bases, in that order; junction bases with no gene match: 7. The CDR3 is CASRWAGTSGDTQYF. CDR3 bases: TGTGCCAGCAGATGGGCCGGGACTAGCGGAGATACGCAGTATTTT.

The chain carries TRBV7-9 and TRBJ1-4, with 9 bases fitting TRBD1. The germline CDR1 and CDR2 sequences are SEHNR and FQNEAQ (reference sequence). The length of the CDR3 is 15 residues. V shed 5 bases, J shed 7 bases, and the junction held 8 bases outside the gene matches. The CDR3 coding sequence is TGTGCCAGCAGCGCCACAGGGGGCGTGAGTGAAAAACTGTTTTTT. Protein: CASSATGGVSEKLFF.

Note on this clonotype: One junction end does not reproduce the germline sequence, and a read error may be involved. This rearrangement joins TRBV9 to TRBJ2-1; maybe TRBD1 (6 bases). CDR3 size: 12 residues. The germline V gene has CDR1 SGDLS and CDR2 YYNGEE. This CDR3 is CVSSGQKNEQFF. The CDR3 nucleotides are TGTGTCAGCAGCGGACAGAAAAATGAGCAGTTCTTC.

CDR3 in amino acids: CASRLDRAFQFF. The CDR3 DNA reads TGTGCCAGCAGACTCGACAGGGCTTTCCAGTTCTTC. This chain links TRBV2 with TRBJ2-1; TRBD1 matches 7 bases. The CDR3 has 12 amino acids. The junction had 9 bases not matched to a gene; V was cut back by 6 bases and J by 13 bases. The germline V gene encodes CDR1 SNHLY and CDR2 FYNNEI.

This chain uses TRBV25-1 with TRBJ1-2, with 11 bases identical to TRBD1. CDR1 is MGHDK and CDR2 is SYGVNS in the germline V gene. This CDR3 comprises 14 residues. V was pared by 8 bases and J by 5 bases, with 7 bases of the junction left unmatched. CDR3 residues: CASCRTGGVYGYTF. The CDR3 DNA is TGTGCCAGCTGCAGGACAGGGGGCGTGTATGGCTACACCTTC.

This chain links TRBV5-1 with TRBJ2-3; 14 positions agree with TRBD2. The CDR3 has 17 amino acids. Germline lookup yields CDR1 SGHRS and CDR2 YFSETQ. V lost 4 bases to trimming and J lost 0 bases; unmatched junction nucleotides: 4. CDR3 sequence: CASSARLAGGSTDTQYF. CDR3 sequence (DNA): TGCGCCAGCAGCGCTCGACTAGCGGGAGGGAGCACAGATACGCAGTATTTT.

This clonotype was seen only once. V and J are TRBV12-5 and TRBJ2-3, with 9 bases aligning to TRBD2. Trimming at V came to 7 bases and at J to 1 base, leaving 15 bases not matched to a gene. The CDR3 spans 18 residues. Germline values: CDR1 LGHNT, CDR2 FRNRAP. The CDR3 nucleotides read TGTGCTAGTGCCCCGCGGGGTAGCGGGGGAGGCGGCACAGATACGCAGTATTTT. Amino acid sequence: CASAPRGSGGGGTDTQYF.

The rearrangement joins TRBV10-3 to TRBJ1-5, with D maybe TRBD1 (6 bases). Germline V gene lookup returns CDR1 ENHRY and CDR2 SYGVKD. The CDR3 is 15 amino acids. V gave up 0 bases and J gave up 4 bases, with 10 bases separating them. CDR3 residues: CAISESQGGNQPQHF. CDR3 coding DNA: TGTGCCATCAGTGAGTCTCAAGGGGGAAATCAGCCCCAGCATTTT.

This chain connects TRBV2 to TRBJ1-5; D is possibly TRBD1 (6 bases). This CDR3 contains 14 residues. V was pared by 5 bases and J by 4 bases, with 12 bases between. The V gene's germline CDR1 is SNHLY and CDR2 FYNNEI. In DNA, the CDR3 is TGTGCCAGCAGTTCACAGGGAGGGAATCAGCCCCAGCATTTT. This encodes CASSSQGGNQPQHF.

The chain employs TRBV12-3 or TRBV12-4 and TRBJ2-1, with 9 bases identical to TRBD2. The J call is in doubt because the DNA end fits TRBJ2-7 better. CDR3 size: 15 residues. The CDR3: CASSVLAGSYNEQYF. CDR3 nucleotide sequence: TGTGCCAGCAGTGTTCTAGCGGGGTCCTACAATGAGCAGTACTTC.